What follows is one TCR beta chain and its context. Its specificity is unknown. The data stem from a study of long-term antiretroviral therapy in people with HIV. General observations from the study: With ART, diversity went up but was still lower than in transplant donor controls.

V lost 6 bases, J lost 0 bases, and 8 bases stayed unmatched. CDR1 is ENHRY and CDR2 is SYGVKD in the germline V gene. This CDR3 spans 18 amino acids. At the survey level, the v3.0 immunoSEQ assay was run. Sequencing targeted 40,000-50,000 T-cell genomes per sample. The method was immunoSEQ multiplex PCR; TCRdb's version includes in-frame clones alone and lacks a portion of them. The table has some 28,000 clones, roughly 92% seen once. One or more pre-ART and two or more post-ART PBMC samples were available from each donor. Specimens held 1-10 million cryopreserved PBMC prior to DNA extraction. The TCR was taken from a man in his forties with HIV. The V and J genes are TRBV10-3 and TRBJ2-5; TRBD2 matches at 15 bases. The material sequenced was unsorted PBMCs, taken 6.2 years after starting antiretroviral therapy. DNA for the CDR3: TGTGCCATCAGGGAAGGACTAGCGGGAGGGTCGGACCAAGAGACCCAGTACTTC. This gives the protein CAIREGLAGGSDQETQYF.